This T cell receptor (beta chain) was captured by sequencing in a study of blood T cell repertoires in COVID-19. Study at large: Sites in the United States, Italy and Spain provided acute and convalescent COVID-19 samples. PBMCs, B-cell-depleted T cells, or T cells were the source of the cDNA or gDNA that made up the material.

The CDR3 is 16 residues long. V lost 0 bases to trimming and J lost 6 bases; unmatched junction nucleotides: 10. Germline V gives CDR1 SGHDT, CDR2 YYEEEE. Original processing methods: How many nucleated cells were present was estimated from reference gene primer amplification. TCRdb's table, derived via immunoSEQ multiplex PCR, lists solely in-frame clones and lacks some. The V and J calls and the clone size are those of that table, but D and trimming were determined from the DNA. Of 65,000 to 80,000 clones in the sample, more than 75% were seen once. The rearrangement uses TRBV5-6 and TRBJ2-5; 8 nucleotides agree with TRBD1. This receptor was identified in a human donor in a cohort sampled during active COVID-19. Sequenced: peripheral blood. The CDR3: CASSLAVAGGLKTQYF. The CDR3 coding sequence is TGTGCCAGCAGCTTGGCCGTAGCAGGGGGCTTGAAGACCCAGTACTTC.